This T cell receptor beta chain was identified in a study of T cells in Graves' hyperthyroidism and ophthalmopathy. Overall study results and limits: Among clonotypes expanded in thyroid above 0.001, most were also found in blood.

Regions amplified from RNA transcripts were the TCR beta CDR3 regions. Using the HTBI primer set, a first-round RT-PCR was run on the TCR CDR3. In TCRdb, the multiplex PCR reads were re-called with MiXCR into one record per CDR3 protein. This table holds approximately 410,000 distinct CDR3 sequences, approximately 15% found once. This clonotype was detected a few times. Its target is unknown. Among ophthalmopathy patients, the Clinical Activity Score reached at least 3, the NOSPECS grade reached at least 4, and duration remained under 3 months. Each 10 ml fresh peripheral blood draw supplied the PBMCs. The clonotype comes from a man between 18 and 29 years old with Graves' ophthalmopathy. The sequencing sample was made of blood.

The CDR3 nucleotides read TGTGCCAGTAGTGTCAACAGGGTCCAAGAGACCCAGTACTTC. This encodes CASSVNRVQETQYF. The J gene is TRBJ2-5, the V gene TRBV19, with D possibly TRBD1 on 6 matching bases. The V end lost 5 bases, the J end lost 1 base, and 11 bases lay between the germline ends. CDR1 and CDR2 from the germline V gene are LNHDA and SQIVND (reference sequence). This CDR3 region has 14 residues. Using reference TRBV19 and TRBJ2-5 for the parts outside the CDR3, the full variable domain is DGGITQSPKYLFRKEGQNVTLSCEQNLNHDAMYWYRQDPGQGLRLIYYSQIVNDFQKGDIAEGYSVSREKKESFPLTVTSAQKNPTAFYLCASSVNRVQETQYFGPGTRLLVL.